This is a list of T cell receptor beta chains from one sample in a study of T cell repertoires in cytomegalovirus infection. TCRdb re-analysed the reads in MiXCR, keeping a single row per CDR3 protein. This table holds around 170,000 distinct CDR3 sequences, approximately 17% found once. Sequenced sample: CD8+ T cells from PBMCs. The source is a human donor in good health (CMV status not recorded). Some clones in this sample may be carry-over from other donors' samples. Each CDR3 is given with its conserved first and last residue. Each record gives: V gene, J gene, clone size, D gene, CDR3 protein, CDR3 DNA. A D gene is named only where the DNA matches it firmly. Some rows have no size entry. The others give once, few or many, or a class for an expanded clone.

TRBV7-6	TRBJ1-1	NA	NA	CASSSQSGTEAFF	TGTGCCAGCAGCTCCCAGTCGGGTACTGAAGCTTTCTTT
TRBV28	TRBJ2-7	NA	NA	CASSFGFSYEQYF	TGTGCCAGCAGTTTCGGATTCTCCTACGAGCAGTACTTC
TRBV2	TRBJ2-1	NA	TRBD2	CATPSGTSRGAYNEQFF	TGTGCCACCCCATCCGGGACTAGTAGGGGAGCCTACAATGAGCAGTTCTTC
TRBV7-2	TRBJ2-7	NA	NA	CASSTEDRTYEQYF	TGTGCCAGCAGCACCGAGGACAGAACCTACGAGCAGTACTTC
TRBV12-5	TRBJ1-2	few	NA	CASASDEGPGGYTF	TGTGCTAGTGCCTCCGACGAGGGCCCCGGGGGCTACACCTTC
TRBV11-2	TRBJ2-7	few	TRBD2	CASSFTSAIYEQYF	TGTGCCAGCAGCTTTACTAGCGCAATCTACGAGCAGTACTTC
TRBV7-2	TRBJ2-7	few	NA	CASSLDSSASYEQYF	TGTGCCAGCAGCTTAGACTCCTCTGCTTCCTACGAGCAGTACTTC
TRBV28	TRBJ2-7	NA	TRBD2	CASSPDWGGRYEQYF	TGTGCCAGCAGCCCTGATTGGGGGGGTCGATACGAGCAGTACTTC
TRBV7-8	TRBJ2-7	NA	NA	CASSTRGYEQYF	TGTGCCAGCAGCACGCGAGGGTACGAGCAGTACTTC
TRBV11-2	TRBJ2-7	few	TRBD2	CTSSLNEMAGGGEQYF	TGTACCAGCAGCTTAAATGAGATGGCGGGAGGAGGAGAGCAGTACTTC
TRBV7-6	TRBJ2-7	NA	NA	CASSLAGLTGPYEQYF	TGTGCCAGCAGCTTAGCTGGACTAACGGGCCCTTACGAGCAGTACTTC
TRBV6-2/TRBV6-3	TRBJ2-7	NA	NA	CASSYEGSPPYEQYF	TGTGCCAGCAGTTACGAGGGATCACCTCCCTACGAGCAGTACTTC
TRBV7-2	TRBJ2-5	few	TRBD2	CASSLGQRGWKTQYF	TGTGCCAGCAGCTTAGGTCAGCGGGGGTGGAAGACCCAGTACTTC
TRBV20-1	TRBJ2-1	many	TRBD2	CSARDAQRGEVNEQFF	TGCAGTGCTAGAGATGCCCAGCGGGGGGAGGTAAATGAGCAGTTCTTC
TRBV12-3/TRBV12-4	TRBJ2-5	few	NA	CASSGVGQGQETQYF	TGTGCCAGCAGTGGGGTCGGGCAGGGCCAAGAGACCCAGTACTTC
TRBV7-2	TRBJ2-2	NA	TRBD1	CASSLAPTGLGELFF	TGTGCCAGCAGCCTCGCTCCGACAGGGTTGGGGGAGCTGTTTTTT
TRBV6-2/TRBV6-3	TRBJ2-7	NA	TRBD2	CATIASPGGDLEQYF	TGTGCCACCATTGCTTCCCCGGGGGGGGACCTTGAGCAGTACTTC
TRBV28	TRBJ1-1	NA	NA	CASSLGAIAFF	TGTGCCAGCAGTTTGGGAGCAATAGCTTTCTTT
TRBV7-2	TRBJ2-5	few	TRBD2	CASCSTSGGGETQYF	TGTGCCAGCTGCTCTACTAGCGGGGGGGGGGAGACCCAGTACTTC
TRBV6-2/TRBV6-3	TRBJ2-6	NA	NA	CASTAWARGANVLTF	TGTGCCAGCACCGCGTGGGCGAGGGGGGCCAACGTCCTGACTTTC
TRBV11-1	TRBJ2-5	NA	NA	CASSFIGFETQYF	TGTGCCAGCAGCTTTATCGGGTTCGAGACCCAGTACTTC
TRBV7-2	TRBJ2-7	NA	TRBD2	CASRPGLAPWEQYF	TGTGCCAGCAGGCCGGGACTAGCTCCTTGGGAGCAGTACTTC
TRBV20-1	TRBJ2-1	few	TRBD1	CSAKDRESSSGLEQFF	TGCAGTGCTAAGGACAGGGAATCCTCCAGTGGCCTTGAGCAGTTCTTC
TRBV25-1	TRBJ2-3	NA	TRBD2	CASSEYPGLAGGPGDTQYF	TGTGCCAGCAGTGAATACCCCGGACTAGCGGGAGGGCCCGGAGATACGCAGTATTTT
TRBV20-1	TRBJ2-5	NA	TRBD2	CSARALTSGRETQYF	TGCAGTGCTAGAGCCTTGACTAGCGGGAGAGAGACCCAGTACTTC
TRBV6-2/TRBV6-3	TRBJ2-1	NA	TRBD2	CASSYDVAGEGTRDEQFF	TGTGCCAGCAGTTACGATGTAGCGGGAGAAGGGACAAGAGATGAGCAGTTCTTC
TRBV6-5	TRBJ1-1	few	NA	CASSSLMENTEAFF	TGTGCCAGCAGTTCCCTGATGGAGAACACTGAAGCTTTCTTT
TRBV11-2	TRBJ2-1	NA	NA	CASSLGPVDEQFF	TGTGCCAGCAGCCTCGGACCTGTCGATGAGCAGTTCTTC
TRBV20-1	TRBJ1-4	few	NA	CSALRGLKLFF	TGCAGTGCTCTCCGGGGTCTCAAACTGTTTTTT
TRBV6-2/TRBV6-3	TRBJ2-1	few	NA	CASSYRGSYNEQFF	TGTGCCAGCAGTTACAGGGGGTCCTACAATGAGCAGTTCTTC
TRBV7-2	TRBJ2-1	many	TRBD2	CASSRNSGSYYNEQFF	TGTGCCAGCAGCCGAAATAGCGGGAGTTACTACAATGAGCAGTTCTTC
TRBV14	TRBJ2-7	few	NA	CASSQAVGSYEQYF	TGTGCCAGCAGCCAAGCGGTCGGGAGCTACGAGCAGTACTTC
TRBV7-6	TRBJ2-7	NA	NA	CASTSGYEQYF	TGTGCCAGCACCTCGGGCTACGAGCAGTACTTC
TRBV2	TRBJ2-7	many	TRBD2	CASSGTSGSYEQYF	TGTGCCAGCAGTGGGACTAGCGGGAGCTACGAGCAGTACTTC
TRBV6-5	TRBJ2-5	NA	NA	CASSTGRVQETQYF	TGTGCCAGCAGTACAGGGAGGGTCCAAGAGACCCAGTACTTC
TRBV7-2	TRBJ1-4	large	TRBD1	CASSLRPGQSNEKLFF	TGTGCCAGCAGCTTACGCCCGGGACAGAGTAATGAAAAACTGTTTTTT
TRBV15	TRBJ1-1	few	NA	CATSRRSEGNTEAFF	TGTGCCACCAGCAGAAGGTCCGAAGGGAACACTGAAGCTTTCTTT
TRBV14	TRBJ1-1	few	NA	CASSPLSQPAGTEAFF	TGTGCCAGCAGCCCACTCTCTCAACCCGCGGGGACTGAAGCTTTCTTT
TRBV4-3	TRBJ2-3	NA	NA	CASSEEDGLRGLDTQYF	TGCGCCAGCAGCGAAGAGGACGGGCTACGGGGATTAGATACGCAGTATTTT
TRBV5-1	TRBJ2-6	few	NA	CASSLDSSGANVLTF	TGCGCCAGCAGCTTGGATAGCTCTGGGGCCAACGTCCTGACTTTC
TRBV4-3	TRBJ2-7	NA	TRBD1	CASSQSRDRERNEQYF	TGCGCCAGCAGCCAGAGTCGGGACAGGGAAAGAAACGAGCAGTACTTC
TRBV28	TRBJ2-1	few	TRBD1	CASSMQGASYNEQFF	TGTGCCAGCAGTATGCAGGGGGCATCCTACAATGAGCAGTTCTTC
TRBV7-8	TRBJ2-6	few	NA	CASSFSTGANVLTF	TGTGCCAGCAGCTTCTCAACTGGGGCCAACGTCCTGACTTTC
TRBV7-2	TRBJ2-5	once	NA	CASSSWGWASQETQYF	TGTGCCAGCAGTTCATGGGGCTGGGCCTCCCAAGAGACCCAGTACTTC
TRBV20-1	TRBJ2-7	few	TRBD1	CSARDPRTGGFEQYF	TGCAGTGCTAGAGATCCCAGGACAGGGGGGTTCGAGCAGTACTTC
TRBV14	TRBJ2-7	NA	NA	CASSQRAGSYEQYF	TGTGCCAGCAGCCAACGGGCAGGCTCCTACGAGCAGTACTTC
TRBV14	TRBJ2-1	few	NA	CASSQESWVNNEQFF	TGTGCCAGCAGCCAAGAGTCATGGGTCAACAATGAGCAGTTCTTC